The 7 T cell receptor beta chains below were found in one sample sequenced in a study of T-cell reconstitution after alpha-beta-depleted transplantation in children. A TCRbeta library incorporating unique molecular identifiers was prepared. TCRdb itself ran the PCR reads through MiXCR, one entry per CDR3 protein. Counted here are hundreds of thousands of distinct CDR3 sequences, 8% to 9.5% occurring once; the ten biggest clones make up 5% to 7%. The sample in question was PBMCs from the stem cell graft donor, obtained from the stem cell graft. These receptors were obtained from a human donor who donated a stem cell graft to a child with acute lymphoblastic leukemia.

The genes are TRBV25-1 and TRBJ1-4, with D tentatively TRBD1 (5 bases). With 8 bases removed from V and 6 bases from J, the gap between germline ends came to 13 bases. This CDR3 region has 13 residues. CDR1 and CDR2 (germline): MGHDK, SYGVNS. The chain's CDR3 is CASRGGADEKLFF. In nucleotides, the CDR3 is TGTGCCAGCCGGGGAGGGGCGGATGAAAAACTGTTTTTT. The entire variable domain, with the rest obtained from reference TRBV25-1 and TRBJ1-4, is as follows: EADIYQTPRYLVIGTGKKITLECSQTMGHDKMYWYQQDPGMELHLIHYSYGVNSTEKGDLSSESTVSRIRTEHFPLTLESARPSHTSQYLCASRGGADEKLFFGSGTQLSVL.

V and J are TRBV4-2 and TRBJ1-2; D possibly corresponds to TRBD1 (5 bases). V was clipped by 2 bases and J by 6 bases, with 7 bases between them. The CDR3 consists of 12 residues. From germline, CDR1 is LGHNA and CDR2 YNFKEQ. In DNA, the CDR3 is TGTGCCAGCAGCCAACGCAGGGATGGCTACACCTTC. Protein product: CASSQRRDGYTF.

There are many counts of this clonotype. This sequence joins TRBV4-2 and TRBJ1-1; D is possibly TRBD1 (6 bases). This CDR3 has 17 amino acids. V was cut by 0 bases and J by 3 bases, with 17 bases left in between. The germline V gene has CDR1 LGHNA and CDR2 YNFKEQ. In nucleotides, the CDR3 is TGTGCCAGCAGCCAAGAAGGAACAGGGCCTGGGTACACTGAAGCTTTCTTT. Translation: CASSQEGTGPGYTEAFF.

The sample holds many counts of this clonotype. The chain employs TRBV5-1 and TRBJ2-7; 8 bases map to TRBD1. CDR1 and CDR2 from the germline V gene are SGHRS and YFSETQ. The CDR3 extends over 18 amino acids. Trimming cost V 4 bases and J 6 bases; bases outside gene matches: 21. This CDR3 is CASSLGYGQGVGRTEQYF. The DNA of the CDR3 is TGCGCCAGCAGCCTAGGATACGGACAGGGAGTGGGAAGGACCGAGCAGTACTTC.

This clonotype turned up a few times. V and J are TRBV5-1 and TRBJ1-6; D is uncertain. Trimming removed 4 bases at V and 7 bases at J, with 15 bases between. Germline CDR1 is SGHRS and CDR2 is YFSETQ. This CDR3 is 15 amino acids long. The CDR3 sequence: CASSPEAVRNSPLHF. The DNA for the CDR3 is TGCGCCAGCAGCCCGGAGGCAGTAAGGAATTCACCCCTCCACTTT.

This clonotype was detected a few times. V and J are TRBV11-2 and TRBJ2-7, with D perhaps assigned TRBD1 or TRBD2 (5 bases each). V was pared by 4 bases and J by 3 bases, with 10 bases between. In germline, CDR1 is SGHAT, CDR2 FQNNGV. The CDR3 loop spans 13 amino acids. The CDR3: CASSSGRFYEQYF. In nucleotides, the CDR3 is TGTGCCAGCAGCTCGGGACGGTTCTACGAGCAGTACTTC.

This clonotype was observed a few times. The chain recombines TRBV7-6 with TRBJ2-3, with a tentative D call TRBD2 (6 bases). The CDR3 contains 17 residues. V was cut by 5 bases and J by 1 base, with 19 bases left in between. CDR1 is SGHVS, CDR2 FNYEAQ, per germline. DNA of the CDR3: TGTGCCAGCAGCCTCCCCGGGCTAGCGCGCGGCACAGATACGCAGTATTTT. It translates to CASSLPGLARGTDTQYF. The whole variable domain, filled in from reference TRBV7-6 and TRBJ2-3, reads GAGVSQSPRYKVTKRGQDVALRCDPISGHVSLYWYRQALGQGPEFLTYFNYEAQQDKSGLPNDRFSAERPEGSISTLTIQRTEQRDSAMYRCASSLPGLARGTDTQYFGPGTRLTVL.